The source of this TCR beta chain is a study of T cell responses to AZD1222 COVID-19 vaccine. Whole-study findings and limits: Distributed over spike, vaccine-associated CD4 TCRs predominated at 160-218 and 743-854.

Only in-frame clones appear in the TCRdb table, and some are missing; sequencing was by immunoSEQ multiplex PCR. The table has 100,000 to 150,000 clones, about 87% seen once. Germline V CDR1 and CDR2: SGDLS, YYNGEE. V shed 3 bases and J shed 0 bases, with 13 bases lying between them. This CDR3 contains 16 residues. Turning to this clone: The antigen is unknown.

This TCR came from an adult in good health. The rearrangement joins TRBV9 to TRBJ2-4; D gene uncertain. Here the sequenced sample was peripheral blood, taken on day 0 of AZD1222 vaccination. The CDR3 region is CASSASGGIAKNIQYF. The CDR3 region has the DNA TGTGCCAGCAGCGCCAGTGGTGGGATAGCCAAAAACATTCAGTACTTC.